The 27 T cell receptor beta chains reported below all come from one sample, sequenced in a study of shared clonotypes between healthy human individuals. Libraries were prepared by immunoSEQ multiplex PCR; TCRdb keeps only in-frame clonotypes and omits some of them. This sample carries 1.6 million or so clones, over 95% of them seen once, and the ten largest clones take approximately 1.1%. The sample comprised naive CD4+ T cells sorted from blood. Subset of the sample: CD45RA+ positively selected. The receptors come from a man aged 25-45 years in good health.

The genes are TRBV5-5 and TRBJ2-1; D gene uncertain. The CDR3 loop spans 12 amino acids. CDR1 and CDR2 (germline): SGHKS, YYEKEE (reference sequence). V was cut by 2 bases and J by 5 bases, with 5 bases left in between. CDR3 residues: CASSFPHNEQFF. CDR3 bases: TGTGCCAGCAGCTTCCCCCACAATGAGCAGTTCTTC.

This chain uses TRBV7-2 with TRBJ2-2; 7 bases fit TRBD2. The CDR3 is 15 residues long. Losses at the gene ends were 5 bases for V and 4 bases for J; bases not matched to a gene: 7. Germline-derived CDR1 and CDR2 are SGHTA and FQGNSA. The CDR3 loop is CASSRREGTTGELFF. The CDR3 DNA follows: TGTGCCAGCAGCCGCAGGGAGGGGACCACCGGGGAGCTGTTTTTT.

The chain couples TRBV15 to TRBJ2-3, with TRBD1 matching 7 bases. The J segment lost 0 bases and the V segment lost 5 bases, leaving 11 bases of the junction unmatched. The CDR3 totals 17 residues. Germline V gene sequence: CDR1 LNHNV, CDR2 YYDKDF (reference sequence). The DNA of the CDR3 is TGTGCCACCAGCCGGACAGGCTCCTTCTTTAGCACAGATACGCAGTATTTT. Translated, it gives CATSRTGSFFSTDTQYF.

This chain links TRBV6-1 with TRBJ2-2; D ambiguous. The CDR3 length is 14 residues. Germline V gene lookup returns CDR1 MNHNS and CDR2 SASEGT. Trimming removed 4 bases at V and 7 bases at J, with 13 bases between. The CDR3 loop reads CASSGGIVGGELFF. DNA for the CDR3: TGTGCCAGCAGTGGCGGCATAGTCGGCGGGGAGCTGTTTTTT.

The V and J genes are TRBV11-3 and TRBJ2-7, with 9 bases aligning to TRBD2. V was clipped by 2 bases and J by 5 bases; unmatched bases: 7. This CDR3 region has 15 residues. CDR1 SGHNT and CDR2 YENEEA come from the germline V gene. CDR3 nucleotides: TGTGCCAGCAGCTTATCCGCAGCGGGAGGAGACGAGCAGTACTTC. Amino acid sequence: CASSLSAAGGDEQYF.

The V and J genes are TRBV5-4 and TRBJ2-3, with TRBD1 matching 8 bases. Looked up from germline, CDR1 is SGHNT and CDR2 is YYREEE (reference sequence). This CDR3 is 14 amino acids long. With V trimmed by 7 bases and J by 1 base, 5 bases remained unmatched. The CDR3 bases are TGTGCCAGCTGGATGACAGGGGGCACAGATACGCAGTATTTT. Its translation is CASWMTGGTDTQYF.

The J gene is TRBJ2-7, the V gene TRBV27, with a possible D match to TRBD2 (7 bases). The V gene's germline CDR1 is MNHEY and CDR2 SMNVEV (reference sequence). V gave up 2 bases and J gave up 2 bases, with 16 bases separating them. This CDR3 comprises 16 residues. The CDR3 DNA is TGTGCCAGCAGTTTAGGTGGCAGGGGAGGGACCTACGAGCAGTACTTC. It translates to CASSLGGRGGTYEQYF.

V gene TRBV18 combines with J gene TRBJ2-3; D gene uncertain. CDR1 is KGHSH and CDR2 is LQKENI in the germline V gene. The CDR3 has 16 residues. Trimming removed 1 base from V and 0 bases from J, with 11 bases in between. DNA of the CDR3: TGTGCCAGCTCACCACGCTTAACCGCTAGCACAGATACGCAGTATTTT. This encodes CASSPRLTASTDTQYF.

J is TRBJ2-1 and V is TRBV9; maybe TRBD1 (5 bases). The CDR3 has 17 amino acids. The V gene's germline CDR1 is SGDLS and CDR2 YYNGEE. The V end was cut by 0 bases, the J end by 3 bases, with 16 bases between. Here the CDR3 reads CASSVEGPDTHYNEQFF. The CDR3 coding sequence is TGTGCCAGCAGCGTAGAGGGGCCGGACACCCACTACAATGAGCAGTTCTTC. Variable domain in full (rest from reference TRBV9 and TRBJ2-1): DSGVTQTPKHLITATGQRVTLRCSPRSGDLSVYWYQQSLDQGLQFLIQYYNGEERAKGNILERFSAQQFPDLHSELNLSSLELGDSALYFCASSVEGPDTHYNEQFFGPGTRLTVL.

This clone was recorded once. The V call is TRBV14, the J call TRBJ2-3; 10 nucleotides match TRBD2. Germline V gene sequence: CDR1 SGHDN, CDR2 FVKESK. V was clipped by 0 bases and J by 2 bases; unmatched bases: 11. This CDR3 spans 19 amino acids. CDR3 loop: CASSQEGGLAGVFTDTQYF. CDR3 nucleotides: TGTGCCAGCAGCCAAGAGGGGGGTCTAGCGGGAGTCTTCACAGATACGCAGTATTTT. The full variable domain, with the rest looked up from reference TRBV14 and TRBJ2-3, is EAGVTQFPSHSVIEKGQTVTLRCDPISGHDNLYWYRRVMGKEIKFLLHFVKESKQDESGMPNNRFLAERTGGTYSTLKVQPAELEDSGVYFCASSQEGGLAGVFTDTQYFGPGTRLTVL.

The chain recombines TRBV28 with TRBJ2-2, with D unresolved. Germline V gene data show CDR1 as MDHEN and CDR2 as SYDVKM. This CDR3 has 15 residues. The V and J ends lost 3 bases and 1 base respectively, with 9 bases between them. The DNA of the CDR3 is TGTGCCAGCAGTTTCCGCCCGAGGAACACCGGGGAGCTGTTTTTT. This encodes CASSFRPRNTGELFF.

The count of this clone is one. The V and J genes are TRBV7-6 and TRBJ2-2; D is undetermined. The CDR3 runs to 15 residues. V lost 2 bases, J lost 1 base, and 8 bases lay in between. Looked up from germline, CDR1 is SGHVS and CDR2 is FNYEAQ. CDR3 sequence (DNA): TGTGCCAGCAGCTTAAGTCCCAAGAACACCGGGGAGCTGTTTTTT. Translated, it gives CASSLSPKNTGELFF.

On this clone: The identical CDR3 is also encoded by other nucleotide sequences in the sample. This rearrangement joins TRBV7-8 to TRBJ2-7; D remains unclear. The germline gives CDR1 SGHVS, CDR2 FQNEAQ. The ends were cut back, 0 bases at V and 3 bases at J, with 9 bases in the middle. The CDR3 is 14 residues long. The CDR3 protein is CASSLAGPYYEQYF. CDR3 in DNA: TGTGCCAGCAGCTTAGCGGGTCCCTACTACGAGCAGTACTTC.

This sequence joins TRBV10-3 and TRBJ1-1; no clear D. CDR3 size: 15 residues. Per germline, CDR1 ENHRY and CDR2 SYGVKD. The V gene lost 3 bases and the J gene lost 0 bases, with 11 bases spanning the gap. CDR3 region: CAISDWKSLNTEAFF. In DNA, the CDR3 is TGTGCCATCAGTGATTGGAAAAGCTTGAACACTGAAGCTTTCTTT.

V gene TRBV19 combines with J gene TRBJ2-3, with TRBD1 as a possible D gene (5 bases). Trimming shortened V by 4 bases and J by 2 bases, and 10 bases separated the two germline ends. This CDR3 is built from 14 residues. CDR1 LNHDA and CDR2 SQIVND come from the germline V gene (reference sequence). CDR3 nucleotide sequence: TGTGCCAGTAGTAGAGACAGCCTCACAGATACGCAGTATTTT. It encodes CASSRDSLTDTQYF. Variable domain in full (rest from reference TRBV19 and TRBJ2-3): DGGITQSPKYLFRKEGQNVTLSCEQNLNHDAMYWYRQDPGQGLRLIYYSQIVNDFQKGDIAEGYSVSREKKESFPLTVTSAQKNPTAFYLCASSRDSLTDTQYFGPGTRLTVL.

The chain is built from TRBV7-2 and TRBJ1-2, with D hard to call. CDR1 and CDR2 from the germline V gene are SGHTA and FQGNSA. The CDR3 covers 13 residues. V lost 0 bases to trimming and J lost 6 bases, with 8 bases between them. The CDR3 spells CASSLAYGNGYTF. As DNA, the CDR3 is TGTGCCAGCAGCTTAGCGTACGGGAATGGCTACACCTTC.

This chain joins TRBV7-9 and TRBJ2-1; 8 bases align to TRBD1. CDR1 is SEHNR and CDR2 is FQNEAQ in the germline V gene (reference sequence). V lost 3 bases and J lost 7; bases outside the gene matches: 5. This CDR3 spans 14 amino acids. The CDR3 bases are TGTGCCAGCAGCTTGGGACAGGCGCGGAATGAGCAGTTCTTC. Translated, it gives CASSLGQARNEQFF.

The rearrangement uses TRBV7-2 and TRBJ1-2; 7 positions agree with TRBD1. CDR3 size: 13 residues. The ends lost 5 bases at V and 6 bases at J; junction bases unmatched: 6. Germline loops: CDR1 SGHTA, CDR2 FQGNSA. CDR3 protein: CASSADRSHGYTF. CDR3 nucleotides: TGTGCCAGCAGCGCGGACAGGAGCCATGGCTACACCTTC.

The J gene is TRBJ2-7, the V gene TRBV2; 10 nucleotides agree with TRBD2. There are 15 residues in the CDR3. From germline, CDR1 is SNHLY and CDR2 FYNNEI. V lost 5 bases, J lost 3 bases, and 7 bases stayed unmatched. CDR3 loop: CASSFPQREGYEQYF. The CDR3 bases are TGTGCCAGCAGTTTCCCACAGCGGGAGGGCTACGAGCAGTACTTC.

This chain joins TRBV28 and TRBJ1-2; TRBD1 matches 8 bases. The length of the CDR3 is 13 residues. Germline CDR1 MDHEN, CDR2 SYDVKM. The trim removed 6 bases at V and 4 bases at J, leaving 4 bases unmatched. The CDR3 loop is CASSRGQVYGYTF. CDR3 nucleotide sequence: TGTGCCAGCAGCAGGGGGCAGGTCTATGGCTACACCTTC.

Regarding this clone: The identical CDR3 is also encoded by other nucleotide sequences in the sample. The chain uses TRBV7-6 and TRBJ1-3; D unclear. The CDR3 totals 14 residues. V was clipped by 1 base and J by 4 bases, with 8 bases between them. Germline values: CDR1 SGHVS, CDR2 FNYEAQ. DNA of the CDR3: TGTGCCAGCAGCTTAGTAGCGGGAGGAAACACCATATATTTT. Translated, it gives CASSLVAGGNTIYF.

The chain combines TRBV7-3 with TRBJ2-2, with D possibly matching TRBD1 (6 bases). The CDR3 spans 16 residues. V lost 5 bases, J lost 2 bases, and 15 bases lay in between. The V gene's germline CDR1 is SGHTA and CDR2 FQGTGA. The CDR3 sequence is CASSPQGQPNTGELFF. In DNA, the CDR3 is TGTGCCAGCAGCCCCCAGGGGCAGCCCAACACCGGGGAGCTGTTTTTT.

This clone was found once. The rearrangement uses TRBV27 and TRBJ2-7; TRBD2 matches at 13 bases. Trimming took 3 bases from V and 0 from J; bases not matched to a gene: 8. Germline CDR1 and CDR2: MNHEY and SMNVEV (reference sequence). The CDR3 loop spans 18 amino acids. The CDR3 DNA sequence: TGTGCCAGCAGTTTCCGGACTAGCGGGAGAAGGGGCTCCTACGAGCAGTACTTC. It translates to CASSFRTSGRRGSYEQYF.

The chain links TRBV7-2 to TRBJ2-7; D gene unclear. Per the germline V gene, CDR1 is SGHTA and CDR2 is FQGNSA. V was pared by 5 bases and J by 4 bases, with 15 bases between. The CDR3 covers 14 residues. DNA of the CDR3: TGTGCCAGCAGCCCTTGGACCCAGATTTACGAGCAGTACTTC. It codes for CASSPWTQIYEQYF.

The CDR3 is CASLQIGGSNTGELFF. CDR3 nucleotides: TGTGCCTCTCTTCAGATCGGGGGATCGAACACCGGGGAGCTGTTTTTT. The chain carries TRBV25-1 and TRBJ2-2; a possible D gene is TRBD2 (6 bases). Trimming stripped 11 bases from V and 0 bases from J, with 19 bases between. This CDR3 spans 16 amino acids. The germline V gene encodes CDR1 MGHDK and CDR2 SYGVNS.

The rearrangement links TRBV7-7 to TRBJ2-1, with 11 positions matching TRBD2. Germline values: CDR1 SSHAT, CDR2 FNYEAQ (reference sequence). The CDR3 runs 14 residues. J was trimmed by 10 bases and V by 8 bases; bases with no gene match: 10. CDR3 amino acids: CASGLGTSGREQFF. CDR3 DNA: TGTGCCAGCGGGCTCGGGACTAGCGGTCGCGAGCAGTTCTTC.

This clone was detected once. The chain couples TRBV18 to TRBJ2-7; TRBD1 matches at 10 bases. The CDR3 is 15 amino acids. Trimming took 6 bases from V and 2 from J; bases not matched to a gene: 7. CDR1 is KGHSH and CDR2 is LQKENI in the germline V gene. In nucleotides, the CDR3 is TGTGCCAGCTCCAACCGGGACAGGGGCACCTACGAGCAGTACTTC. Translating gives CASSNRDRGTYEQYF. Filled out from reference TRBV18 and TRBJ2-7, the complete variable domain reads NAGVMQNPRHLVRRRGQEARLRCSPMKGHSHVYWYRQLPEEGLKFMVYLQKENIIDESGMPKERFSAEFPKEGPSILRIQQVVRGDSAAYFCASSNRDRGTYEQYFGPGTRLTVT.